These 14 T cell receptor beta chains came from one sample sequenced in a study of CXCR3-negative and CXCR3-positive naive CD8 T cells. Study conclusions and caveats: Researchers report that CXCR3-positive naive cells carry more hydrophobic TRB CDR3s than CXCR3-negative naive cells.

UMI labels and 5' RACE were used to prepare the TRB cDNA libraries. One entry per CDR3 protein, without DNA, is what TCRdb gives after re-calling the 5' RACE reads. Recorded here are several thousand distinct CDR3 sequences; the top ten clones represent 1.4% to 1.5%. No antigens are known for them. What was sequenced was naive CXCR3+ CD8+ T cells from blood. Subset of the sample: CD45RO-CCR7+CD27+CD95- naive CD8+ T cells expressing CXCR3 (TNR3+). These receptor sequences come from a human donor in good health. Some clones in this sample may be carry-over from other donors' samples.

This sequence joins TRBV29-1 and TRBJ2-7; TCRdb lists TRBD1, though no DNA is available to test this call. Germline values: CDR1 SQVTM, CDR2 ANQGSEA. This CDR3 contains 14 residues. CDR3 amino acids: CSVETGDRGYEQYF.

Its frequency marks this clonotype as medium-sized (0.01 to 0.1%). The chain has TRBV29-1 and TRBJ2-2. The CDR3 contains 16 residues. Per the germline V gene, CDR1 is SQVTM and CDR2 is ANQGSEA. The CDR3 protein is CSVEVPNGDNTGELFF.

CDR3 region: CASSNYRGEANFGYTF. The chain has TRBV2 and TRBJ1-2; absent DNA, TCRdb's TRBD1 call cannot be checked. CDR1 SNHLY and CDR2 FYNNEI come from the germline V gene. The CDR3 has 16 amino acids.

The gene calls are TRBV29-1 and TRBJ2-2; TCRdb names TRBD2, which stays unverified in the absence of DNA. Germline values: CDR1 SQVTM, CDR2 ANQGSEA. This CDR3 region has 15 residues. The CDR3 is CSVANAGINTGELFF.

According to its frequency, this clonotype is medium-sized. The CDR3 region is CAISSGNQTQYF. This chain connects TRBV10-3 to TRBJ2-5; lacking DNA, the TRBD2 call made by TCRdb goes unchecked. CDR1 and CDR2 from the germline V gene are ENHRY and SYGVKD. The CDR3 loop spans 12 amino acids.

By frequency, this clonotype is medium-sized. The chain is built from TRBV29-1 and TRBJ2-5; the D call from TCRdb, TRBD2, cannot be confirmed without DNA. The CDR3 totals 17 residues. CDR1 is SQVTM, CDR2 ANQGSEA, per germline. The CDR3 loop is CSVEPGLAGGPEETQYF. The complete variable domain, with remaining parts taken from reference TRBV29-1 and TRBJ2-5, reads SAVISQKPSRDICQRGTSLTIQCQVDSQVTMMFWYRQQPGQSLTLIATANQGSEATYESGFVIDKFPISRPNLTFSTLTVSNMSPEDSSIYLCSVEPGLAGGPEETQYFGPGTRLLVL.

By frequency, this clonotype is medium-sized. The genes are TRBV5-1 and TRBJ2-7; the D call of TRBD2 rests on TCRdb alone, since no DNA is present to check it. Germline CDR1 is SGHRS and CDR2 is YFSETQ. CDR3 length: 16 residues. The CDR3 loop reads CASSTGTSGSSYEQYF.

V gene TRBV29-1 combines with J gene TRBJ2-1; the D gene TCRdb calls, TRBD1, cannot be checked with no DNA. The CDR3 runs 14 residues. Germline CDR1 is SQVTM and CDR2 is ANQGSEA. Here the CDR3 reads CSLSGTGDWNEQFF.

The chain recombines TRBV29-1 with TRBJ2-2. CDR3 length: 12 residues. Germline loops: CDR1 SQVTM, CDR2 ANQGSEA. CDR3 residues: CSVDLNTGELFF.

The chain recombines TRBV28 with TRBJ2-1. CDR1 and CDR2 (germline): MDHEN, SYDVKM. This CDR3 region has 15 residues. The chain's CDR3 is CASSFNSPSYNEQFF.

The chain uses TRBV3-1 and TRBJ2-6. Germline V gene data show CDR1 as LGHDT and CDR2 as YNNKEL (reference sequence). CDR3 length: 14 residues. The chain's CDR3 is CASSQETGANVLTF.

The chain links TRBV11-2 to TRBJ2-1. Looked up from germline, CDR1 is SGHAT and CDR2 is FQNNGV. The CDR3 runs to 12 residues. The CDR3 loop reads CASSTETGEQFF.

This rearrangement joins TRBV19 to TRBJ2-3; TCRdb returns TRBD2, unconfirmable since there is no DNA. CDR1 is LNHDA, CDR2 SQIVND, per germline (reference sequence). CDR3 length: 15 amino acids. CDR3 region: CASSITSGGPDTQYF.

This clonotype is labeled medium-sized based on frequency. This chain connects TRBV29-1 to TRBJ2-7; checking the TCRdb D call of TRBD2 is not possible without DNA. In germline, CDR1 is SQVTM, CDR2 ANQGSEA. The CDR3 sequence is 15 residues long. The CDR3 loop reads CSVEGSSGPSYEQYF.